The source of this T cell receptor (beta chain) is a study of blood T cell repertoires in COVID-19. Overall study: The origin of the acute and convalescent COVID-19 samples was the United States, Italy and Spain.

The repertoire was sequenced with immunoSEQ multiplex PCR; TCRdb's copy has only in-frame clones and lacks some. Of about 230,000 clones listed, approximately 89% are singletons. Allocation to cohorts depended on clinical history reported by the participants. The sample consisted of PBMCs or T cells enriched from blood (not recorded which). The source of this sequence is a young woman with acute COVID-19.

The chain's CDR3 is CASSRQGQGGTQYF. CDR3 coding DNA: TGTGCCAGCAGCCGCCAAGGACAGGGTGGGACCCAGTACTTC. The chain combines TRBV11-2 with TRBJ2-5; TRBD1 aligns across 8 bases. The germline gives CDR1 SGHAT, CDR2 FQNNGV. The junction had 9 bases not matched to a gene; V was cut back by 5 bases and J by 7 bases. The length of the CDR3 is 14 residues.